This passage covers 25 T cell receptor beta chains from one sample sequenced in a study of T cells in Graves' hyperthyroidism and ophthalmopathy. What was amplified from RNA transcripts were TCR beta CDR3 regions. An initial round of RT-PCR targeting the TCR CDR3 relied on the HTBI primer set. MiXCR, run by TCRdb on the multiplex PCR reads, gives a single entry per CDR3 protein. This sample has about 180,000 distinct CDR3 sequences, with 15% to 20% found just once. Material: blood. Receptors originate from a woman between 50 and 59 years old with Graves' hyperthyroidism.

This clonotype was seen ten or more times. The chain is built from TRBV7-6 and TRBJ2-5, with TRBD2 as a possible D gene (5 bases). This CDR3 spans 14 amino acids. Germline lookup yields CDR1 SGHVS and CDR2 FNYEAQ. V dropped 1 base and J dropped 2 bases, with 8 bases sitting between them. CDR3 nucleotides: TGTGCCAGCAGCTTAGTAAGGGAGCAAGAGACCCAGTACTTC. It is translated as CASSLVREQETQYF.

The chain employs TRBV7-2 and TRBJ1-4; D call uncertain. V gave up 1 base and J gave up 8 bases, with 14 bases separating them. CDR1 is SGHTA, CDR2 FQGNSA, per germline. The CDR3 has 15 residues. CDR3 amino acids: CASSLGNSFLEKLFF. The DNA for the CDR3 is TGTGCCAGCAGCTTAGGAAACAGCTTCTTGGAAAAACTGTTTTTT.

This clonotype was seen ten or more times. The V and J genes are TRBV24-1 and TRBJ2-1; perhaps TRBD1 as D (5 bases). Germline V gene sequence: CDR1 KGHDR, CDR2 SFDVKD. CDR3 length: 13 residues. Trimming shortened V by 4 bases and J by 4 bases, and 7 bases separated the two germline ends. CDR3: CATSDQGYNEQFF. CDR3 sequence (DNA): TGTGCCACCAGTGACCAGGGTTACAATGAGCAGTTCTTC.

This chain's CDR3 is CASSPRGGSTDTQYF. As DNA, the CDR3 is TGTGCCAGCTCACCCAGAGGGGGTAGCACAGATACGCAGTATTTT. V is TRBV4-2 and J is TRBJ2-3; D possibly corresponds to TRBD1 (6 bases). CDR3 length equals 15 residues. Looked up from germline, CDR1 is LGHNA and CDR2 is YNFKEQ. The V end was cut by 8 bases, the J end by 0 bases, with 15 bases between.

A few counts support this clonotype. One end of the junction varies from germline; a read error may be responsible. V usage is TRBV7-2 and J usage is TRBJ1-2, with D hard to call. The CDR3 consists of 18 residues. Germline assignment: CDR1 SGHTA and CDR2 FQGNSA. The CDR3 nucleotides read TGTGCCAGCGGCTTAGACGGGGAGTACAGCCTCGTTGCACATGGCTACACCTTC. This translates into CASGLDGEYSLVAHGYTF.

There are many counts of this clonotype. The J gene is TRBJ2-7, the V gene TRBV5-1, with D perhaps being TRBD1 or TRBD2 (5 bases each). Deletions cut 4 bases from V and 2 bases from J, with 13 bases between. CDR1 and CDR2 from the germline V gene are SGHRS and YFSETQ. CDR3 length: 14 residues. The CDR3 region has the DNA TGCGCCAGCAGCGCCAGGGACGGTGCCTACGAGCAGTACTTC. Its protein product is CASSARDGAYEQYF. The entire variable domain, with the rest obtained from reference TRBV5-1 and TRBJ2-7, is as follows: KAGVTQTPRYLIKTRGQQVTLSCSPISGHRSVSWYQQTPGQGLQFLFEYFSETQRNKGNFPGRFSGRQFSNSRSEMNVSTLELGDSALYLCASSARDGAYEQYFGPGTRLTVT.

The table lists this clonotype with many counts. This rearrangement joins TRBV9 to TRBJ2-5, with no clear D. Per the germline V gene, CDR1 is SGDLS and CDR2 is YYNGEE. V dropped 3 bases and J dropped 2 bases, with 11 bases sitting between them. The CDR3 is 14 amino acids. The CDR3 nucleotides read TGTGCCAGCAGCGCGGATAGCAGTCAAGAGACCCAGTACTTC. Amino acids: CASSADSSQETQYF.

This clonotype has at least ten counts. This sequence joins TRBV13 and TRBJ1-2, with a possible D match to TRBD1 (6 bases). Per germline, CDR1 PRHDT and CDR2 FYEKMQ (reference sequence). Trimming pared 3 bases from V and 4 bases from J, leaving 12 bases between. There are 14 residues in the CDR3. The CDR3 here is CASSFQGRSYGYTF. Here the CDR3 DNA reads TGTGCCAGCAGCTTCCAGGGGCGAAGCTATGGCTACACCTTC.

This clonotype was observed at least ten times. The DNA of the CDR3 is TGTGCCAGCACCGGGTCCGTCCGGCAGCCCCAGCATTTT. Encoded protein: CASTGSVRQPQHF. The chain employs TRBV12-3 or TRBV12-4 and TRBJ1-5; D unclear. Trimming stripped 7 bases from V and 7 bases from J, with 14 bases between. CDR3 size: 13 residues.

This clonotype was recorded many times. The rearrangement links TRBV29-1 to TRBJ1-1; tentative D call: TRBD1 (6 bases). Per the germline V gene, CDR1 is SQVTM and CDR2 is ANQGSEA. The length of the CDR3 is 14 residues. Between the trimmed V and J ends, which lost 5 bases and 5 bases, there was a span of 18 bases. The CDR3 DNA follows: TGCAGCGTTCACGACAGGTGGTCTGGAACTGAAGCTTTCTTT. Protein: CSVHDRWSGTEAFF.

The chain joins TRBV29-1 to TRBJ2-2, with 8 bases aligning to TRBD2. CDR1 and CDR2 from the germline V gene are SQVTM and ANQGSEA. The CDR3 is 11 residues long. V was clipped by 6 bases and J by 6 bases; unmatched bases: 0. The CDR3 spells CSVGLAGELFF. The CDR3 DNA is TGCAGCGTGGGACTAGCCGGGGAGCTGTTTTTT.

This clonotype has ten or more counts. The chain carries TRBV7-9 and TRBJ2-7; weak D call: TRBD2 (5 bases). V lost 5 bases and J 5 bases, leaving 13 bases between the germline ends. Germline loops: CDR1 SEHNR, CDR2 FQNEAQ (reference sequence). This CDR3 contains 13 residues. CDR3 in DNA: TGTGCCAGCAGCGTCGGGAATAAAGACGAGCAGTACTTC. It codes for CASSVGNKDEQYF.

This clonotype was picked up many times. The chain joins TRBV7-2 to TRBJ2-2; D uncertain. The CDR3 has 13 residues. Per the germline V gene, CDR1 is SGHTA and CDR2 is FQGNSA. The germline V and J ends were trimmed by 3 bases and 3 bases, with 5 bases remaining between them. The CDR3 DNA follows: TGTGCCAGCAGCTTCCCGTACACCGGGGAGCTGTTTTTT. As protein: CASSFPYTGELFF.

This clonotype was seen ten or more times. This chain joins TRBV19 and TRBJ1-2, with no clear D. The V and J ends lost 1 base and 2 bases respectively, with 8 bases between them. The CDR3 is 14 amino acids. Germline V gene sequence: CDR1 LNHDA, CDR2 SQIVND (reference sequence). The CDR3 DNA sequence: TGTGCCAGTAGTATAGCTAGAGTCAACTATGGCTACACCTTC. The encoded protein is CASSIARVNYGYTF.

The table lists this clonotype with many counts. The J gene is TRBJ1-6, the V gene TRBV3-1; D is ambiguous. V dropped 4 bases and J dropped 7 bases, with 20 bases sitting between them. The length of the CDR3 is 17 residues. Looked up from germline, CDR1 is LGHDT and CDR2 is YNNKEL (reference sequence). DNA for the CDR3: TGTGCCAGCAGCCCTCAAATCGGAGGGTTCAGCAATTCACCCCTCCACTTT. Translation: CASSPQIGGFSNSPLHF. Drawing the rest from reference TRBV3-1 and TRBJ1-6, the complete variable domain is DTAVSQTPKYLVTQMGNDKSIKCEQNLGHDTMYWYKQDSKKFLKIMFSYNNKELIINETVPNRFSPKSPDKAHLNLHINSLELGDSAVYFCASSPQIGGFSNSPLHFGNGTRLTVT.

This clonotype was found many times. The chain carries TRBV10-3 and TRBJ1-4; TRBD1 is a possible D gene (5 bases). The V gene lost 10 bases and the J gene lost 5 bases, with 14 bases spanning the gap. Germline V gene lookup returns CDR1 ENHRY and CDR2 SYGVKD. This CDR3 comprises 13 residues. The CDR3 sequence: CATSGGTNEKLFF. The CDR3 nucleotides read TGTGCCACCTCGGGAGGGACGAATGAAAAACTGTTTTTT.

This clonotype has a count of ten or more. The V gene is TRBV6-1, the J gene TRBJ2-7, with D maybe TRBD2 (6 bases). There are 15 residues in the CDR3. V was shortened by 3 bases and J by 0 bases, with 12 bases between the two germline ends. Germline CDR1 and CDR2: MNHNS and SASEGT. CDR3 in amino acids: CASSDQGGSSYEQYF. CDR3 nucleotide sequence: TGTGCCAGCAGTGACCAGGGAGGCAGCTCCTACGAGCAGTACTTC.

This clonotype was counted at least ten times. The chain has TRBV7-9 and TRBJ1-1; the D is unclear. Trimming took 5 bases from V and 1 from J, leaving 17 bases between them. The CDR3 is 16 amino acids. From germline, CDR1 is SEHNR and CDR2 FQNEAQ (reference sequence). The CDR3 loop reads CASSPAFEHKNTEAFF. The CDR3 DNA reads TGTGCCAGCAGCCCCGCGTTTGAGCATAAGAACACTGAAGCTTTCTTT.

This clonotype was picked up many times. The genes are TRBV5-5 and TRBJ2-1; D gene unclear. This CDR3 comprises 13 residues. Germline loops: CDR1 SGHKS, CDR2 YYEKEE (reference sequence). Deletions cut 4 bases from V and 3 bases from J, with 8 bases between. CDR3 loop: CASSKDFYNEQFF. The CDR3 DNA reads TGTGCCAGCAGCAAAGACTTCTACAATGAGCAGTTCTTC.

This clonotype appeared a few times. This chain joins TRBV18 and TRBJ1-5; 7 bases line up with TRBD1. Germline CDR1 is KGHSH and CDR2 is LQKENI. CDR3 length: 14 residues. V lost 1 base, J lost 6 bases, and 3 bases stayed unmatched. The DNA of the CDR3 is TGTGCCAGCTCACCACGGGACAGCGCTCAGCCCCAGCATTTT. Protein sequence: CASSPRDSAQPQHF. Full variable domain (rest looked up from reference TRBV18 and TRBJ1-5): NAGVMQNPRHLVRRRGQEARLRCSPMKGHSHVYWYRQLPEEGLKFMVYLQKENIIDESGMPKERFSAEFPKEGPSILRIQQVVRGDSAAYFCASSPRDSAQPQHFGDGTRLSIL.

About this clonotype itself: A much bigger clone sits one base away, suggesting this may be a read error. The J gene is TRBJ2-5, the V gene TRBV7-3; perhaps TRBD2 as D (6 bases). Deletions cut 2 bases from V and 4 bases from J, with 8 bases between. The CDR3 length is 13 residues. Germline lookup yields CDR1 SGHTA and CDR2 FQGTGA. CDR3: CASSLGRSETQYF. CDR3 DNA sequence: TGTGCCAGCAGCTTAGGGAGGTCAGAGACCCAGTACTTC.

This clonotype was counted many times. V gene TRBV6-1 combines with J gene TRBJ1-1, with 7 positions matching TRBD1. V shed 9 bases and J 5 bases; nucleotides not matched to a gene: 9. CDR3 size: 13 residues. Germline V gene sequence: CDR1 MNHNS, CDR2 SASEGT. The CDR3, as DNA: TGTGCCAGTACTGACAGGGCTGGGACTGAAGCTTTCTTT. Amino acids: CASTDRAGTEAFF.

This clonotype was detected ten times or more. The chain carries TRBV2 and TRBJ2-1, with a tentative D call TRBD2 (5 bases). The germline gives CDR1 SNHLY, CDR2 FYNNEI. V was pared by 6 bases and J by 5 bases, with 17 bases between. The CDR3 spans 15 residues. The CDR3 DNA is TGTGCCAGCAGCTTGCGTATCCCGAGGGACAATGAGCAGTTCTTC. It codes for CASSLRIPRDNEQFF.

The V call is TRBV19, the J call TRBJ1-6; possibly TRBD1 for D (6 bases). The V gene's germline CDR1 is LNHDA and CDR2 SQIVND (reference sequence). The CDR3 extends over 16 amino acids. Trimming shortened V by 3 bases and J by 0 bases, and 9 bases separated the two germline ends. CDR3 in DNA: TGTGCCAGTAGTATGGGACAACGCTCCTATAATTCACCCCTCCACTTT. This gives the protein CASSMGQRSYNSPLHF.

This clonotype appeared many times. The CDR3: CASTPRDYTSNQPQHF. The CDR3 DNA sequence: TGTGCCAGCACCCCCCGGGACTACACTAGCAATCAGCCCCAGCATTTT. The chain uses TRBV28 and TRBJ1-5; D is perhaps TRBD1 (5 bases). The V and J ends lost 7 bases and 0 bases respectively, with 16 bases between them. Germline CDR1 is MDHEN and CDR2 is SYDVKM. CDR3 length: 16 amino acids.